These T cell receptor beta chains were read from a single sample in a study of blood T cell repertoires in COVID-19. The protocol was immunoSEQ multiplex PCR, while the TCRdb copy is restricted to in-frame clones and leaves out a portion. The sample includes about 120,000 clones, under 80% of them seen just once. The sequencing input was peripheral blood. These receptors all come from an older man with acute or convalescent COVID-19. Each CDR3 is given with its conserved first and last residue. The D gene is left open where the match is weak.

CDR3aa,j_gene,d_gene,v_gene
CATSRETPGYGYTF,TRBJ1-2,-,TRBV15
CASSVVAPGGDTEAFF,TRBJ1-1,TRBD1,TRBV9
CASSYSRGRPYEQYF,TRBJ2-7,-,TRBV6-2/TRBV6-3
CASSIGGWETAKNIQYF,TRBJ2-4,TRBD2,TRBV5-4
CASSVGGWGQGTPYEQYF,TRBJ2-7,TRBD1,TRBV9
CASVKAAGEQYF,TRBJ2-7,-,TRBV6-5
CASSARTSGDQETQYF,TRBJ2-5,-,TRBV5-4
CASSHGNSADTQYF,TRBJ2-3,-,TRBV4-3
CASSLLAGDHGLFF,TRBJ2-2,TRBD2,TRBV5-6
CASSQDPGLLSSYNEQFF,TRBJ2-1,-,TRBV4-3
CASSEARIGRSTYF,TRBJ1-3,-,TRBV6-1
CASSADRVNQPQHF,TRBJ1-5,TRBD1,TRBV6-2/TRBV6-3
CASSRDRAENIQYF,TRBJ2-4,TRBD1,TRBV5-1
CASSARVTSGSSYNEQFF,TRBJ2-1,TRBD2,TRBV4-2
CASSQARGYAEAFF,TRBJ1-1,-,TRBV3-1/TRBV3-2
CASSLGWQQPQHF,TRBJ1-5,-,TRBV7-2
CASSPGDRGYSPLHF,TRBJ1-6,TRBD1,TRBV11-1
CASSFSDRDEQYF,TRBJ2-7,TRBD1,TRBV12-3/TRBV12-4
CASSPTTDNYGYTF,TRBJ1-2,-,TRBV6-5
CASSLDRQGREQYF,TRBJ2-7,TRBD1,TRBV5-1
CASIQDRNTEAFF,TRBJ1-1,-,TRBV5-1
CASSLKVERQETQYF,TRBJ2-5,-,TRBV13
CSVELPGAGGLFF,TRBJ1-4,-,TRBV29-1
CASSFEGLNGYTF,TRBJ1-2,-,TRBV7-9
CASSRTGGSPYEQYF,TRBJ2-7,TRBD1,TRBV18
CASSQDTNSGYTF,TRBJ1-2,-,TRBV4-1
CASSQSGVGESEQYF,TRBJ2-7,-,TRBV6-5
CASSIGILPLYEQYF,TRBJ2-7,-,TRBV18
CASSYPLTGQQYF,TRBJ2-7,-,TRBV6-2/TRBV6-3
CASSPAGKQETQYF,TRBJ2-5,-,TRBV3-1/TRBV3-2
CASTLSGTDTQYF,TRBJ2-3,-,TRBV12-3/TRBV12-4
CSASEGDMNTEAFF,TRBJ1-1,-,TRBV20-1
CASSQDLQETNEKLFF,TRBJ1-4,-,TRBV14
CASSYSIEWGEGYTF,TRBJ1-2,-,TRBV6-5
CASSPGTSGGAPLSGANVLTF,TRBJ2-6,TRBD2,TRBV2
CASSQVSSGGAETQYF,TRBJ2-5,TRBD2,TRBV4-2
CASRAVETQYF,TRBJ2-5,-,TRBV2
CASRETSSVGEQYF,TRBJ2-7,TRBD2,TRBV7-8